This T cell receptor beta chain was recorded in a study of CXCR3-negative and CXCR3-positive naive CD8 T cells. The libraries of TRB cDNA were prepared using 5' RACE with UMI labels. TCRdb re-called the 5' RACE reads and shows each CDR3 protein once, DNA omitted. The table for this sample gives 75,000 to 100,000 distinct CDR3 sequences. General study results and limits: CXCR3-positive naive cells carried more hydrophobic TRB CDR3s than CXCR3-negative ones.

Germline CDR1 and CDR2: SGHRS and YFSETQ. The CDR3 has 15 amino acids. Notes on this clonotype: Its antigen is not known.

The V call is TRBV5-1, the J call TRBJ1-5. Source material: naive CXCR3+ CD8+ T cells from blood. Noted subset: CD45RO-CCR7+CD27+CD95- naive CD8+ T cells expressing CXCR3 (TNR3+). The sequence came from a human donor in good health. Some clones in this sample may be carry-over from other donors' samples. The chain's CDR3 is CASFVGSKSNQPQHF. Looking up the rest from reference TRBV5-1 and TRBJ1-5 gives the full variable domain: KAGVTQTPRYLIKTRGQQVTLSCSPISGHRSVSWYQQTPGQGLQFLFEYFSETQRNKGNFPGRFSGRQFSNSRSEMNVSTLELGDSALYLCASFVGSKSNQPQHFGDGTRLSIL.